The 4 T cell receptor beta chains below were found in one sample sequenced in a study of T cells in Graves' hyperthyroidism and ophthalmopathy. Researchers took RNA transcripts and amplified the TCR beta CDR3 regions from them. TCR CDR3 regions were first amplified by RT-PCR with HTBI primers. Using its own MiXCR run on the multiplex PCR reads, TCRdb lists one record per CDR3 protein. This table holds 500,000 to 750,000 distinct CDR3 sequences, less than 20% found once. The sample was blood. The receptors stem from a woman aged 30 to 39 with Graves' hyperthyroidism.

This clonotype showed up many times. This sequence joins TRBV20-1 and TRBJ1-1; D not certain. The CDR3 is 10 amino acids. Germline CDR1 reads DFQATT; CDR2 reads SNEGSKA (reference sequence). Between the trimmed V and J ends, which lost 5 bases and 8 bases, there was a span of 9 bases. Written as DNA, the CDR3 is TGCAGTGCTCCCCAGGTAGAAGCTTTCTTT. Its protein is CSAPQVEAFF.

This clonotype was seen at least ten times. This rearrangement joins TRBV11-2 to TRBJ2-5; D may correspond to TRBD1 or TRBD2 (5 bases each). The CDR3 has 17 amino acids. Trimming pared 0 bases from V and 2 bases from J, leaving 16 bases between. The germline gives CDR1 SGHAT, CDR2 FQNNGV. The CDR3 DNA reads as TGTGCCAGCAGCTTAGATTTACGGAGCTGGGGGCAAGAGACCCAGTACTTC. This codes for CASSLDLRSWGQETQYF.

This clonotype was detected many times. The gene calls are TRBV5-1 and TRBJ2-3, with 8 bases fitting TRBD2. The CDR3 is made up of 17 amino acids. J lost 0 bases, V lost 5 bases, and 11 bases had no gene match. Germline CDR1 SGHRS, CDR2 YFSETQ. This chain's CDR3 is CASRTGRVAGSTDTQYF. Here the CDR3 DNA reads TGCGCCAGCAGGACTGGGCGGGTAGCGGGAAGCACAGATACGCAGTATTTT.

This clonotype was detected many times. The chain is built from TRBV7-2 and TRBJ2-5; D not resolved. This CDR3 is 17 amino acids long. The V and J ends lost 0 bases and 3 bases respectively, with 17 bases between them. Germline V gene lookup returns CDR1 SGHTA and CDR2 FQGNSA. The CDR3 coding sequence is TGTGCCAGCAGCTTAGCGCAATTTACGGAACATAAAGAGACCCAGTACTTC. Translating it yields CASSLAQFTEHKETQYF.